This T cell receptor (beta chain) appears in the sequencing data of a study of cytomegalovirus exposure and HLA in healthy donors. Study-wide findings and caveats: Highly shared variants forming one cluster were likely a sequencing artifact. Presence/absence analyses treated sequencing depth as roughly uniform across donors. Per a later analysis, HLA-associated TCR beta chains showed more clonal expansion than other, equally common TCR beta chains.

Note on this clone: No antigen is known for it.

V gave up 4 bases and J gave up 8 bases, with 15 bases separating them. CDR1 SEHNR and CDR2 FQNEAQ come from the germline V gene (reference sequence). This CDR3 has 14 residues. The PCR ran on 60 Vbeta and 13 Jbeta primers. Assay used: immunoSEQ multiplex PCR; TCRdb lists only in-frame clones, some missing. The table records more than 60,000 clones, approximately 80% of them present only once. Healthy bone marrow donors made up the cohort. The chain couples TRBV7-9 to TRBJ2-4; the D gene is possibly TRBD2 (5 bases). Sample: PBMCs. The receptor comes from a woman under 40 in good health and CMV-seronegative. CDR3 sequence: CASSSGTTRDIQYF. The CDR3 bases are TGTGCCAGCAGCTCCGGCACTACGAGGGACATTCAGTACTTC.